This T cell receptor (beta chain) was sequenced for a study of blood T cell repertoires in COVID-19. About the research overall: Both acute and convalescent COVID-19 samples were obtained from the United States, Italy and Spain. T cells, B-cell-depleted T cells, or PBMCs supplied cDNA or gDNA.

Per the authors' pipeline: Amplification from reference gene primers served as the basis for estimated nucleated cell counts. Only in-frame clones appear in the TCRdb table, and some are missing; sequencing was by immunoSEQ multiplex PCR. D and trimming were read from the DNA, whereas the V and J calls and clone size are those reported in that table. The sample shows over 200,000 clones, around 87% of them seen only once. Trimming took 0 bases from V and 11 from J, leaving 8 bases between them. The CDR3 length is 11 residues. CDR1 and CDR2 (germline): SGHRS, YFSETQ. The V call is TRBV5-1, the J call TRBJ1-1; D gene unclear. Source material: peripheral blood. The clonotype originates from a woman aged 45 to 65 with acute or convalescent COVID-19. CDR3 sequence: CASSLVRRAFF. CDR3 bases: TGCGCCAGCAGCTTGGTACGGAGGGCTTTCTTT. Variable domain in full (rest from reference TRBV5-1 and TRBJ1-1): KAGVTQTPRYLIKTRGQQVTLSCSPISGHRSVSWYQQTPGQGLQFLFEYFSETQRNKGNFPGRFSGRQFSNSRSEMNVSTLELGDSALYLCASSLVRRAFFGQGTRLTVV.